Listed below are T cell receptor beta chains from one sample, sequenced in a study of cytomegalovirus exposure and HLA in healthy donors. The method was immunoSEQ multiplex PCR; TCRdb's version includes in-frame clones alone and lacks a portion of them. The repertoire holds around 110,000 clones, 75% seen once, with 2% to 2.5% in the top ten. Input material: PBMCs. These receptors all stem from a man aged 40-50 years in good health and CMV-seronegative. Each CDR3 is given with its conserved first and last residue. The D gene is left open where the match is weak. Size tells how often a clone was seen (once, few, many) or the class of an expanded clone, and some rows leave it out.

cdr3_nt cdr3_aa d_call j_call v_call clone_size
TGTGCCAGCAGTCCGGGGGGGAACAATGAGCAGTTCTTC CASSPGGNNEQFF TRBD2 TRBJ2-1 TRBV28 NA
TGTGCCAGCAGTGCCGGGACAGTTTCCTACGAGCAGTACTTC CASSAGTVSYEQYF TRBD1 TRBJ2-7 TRBV2 NA
TGTGCCAGCAGCAAGGACAGTACCTATGGCTACACCTTC CASSKDSTYGYTF NA TRBJ1-2 TRBV7-2 NA
TGTGCCAGCAGTACTTTAAGCACCGGGGAGCTGTTTTTT CASSTLSTGELFF NA TRBJ2-2 TRBV2 NA
TGTGCCAGCAGCTTAGATGGAAGAGGGGGGAACACTGAAGCTTTCTTT CASSLDGRGGNTEAFF NA TRBJ1-1 TRBV11-3 NA
TGTGCCAGCAGCCCTGAGGGACGGGGGAACTATGGCTACACCTTC CASSPEGRGNYGYTF NA TRBJ1-2 TRBV14 NA
TGCGCCAGCAGCCACAAAACAGACAGGATGAACACTGAAGCTTTCTTT CASSHKTDRMNTEAFF NA TRBJ1-1 TRBV4-1 NA
TGTGCCAGCAGCTTAGGGGCTTATAATTCACCCCTCCACTTT CASSLGAYNSPLHF NA TRBJ1-6 TRBV7-8 NA
TGCAGTGCTATTAGTCAAGAGACCCAGTACTTC CSAISQETQYF NA TRBJ2-5 TRBV20-1 NA
TGTGCCAGCAGCTCCAACCTCGGGGGGCCAGGCCAAGAGACCCAGTACTTC CASSSNLGGPGQETQYF NA TRBJ2-5 TRBV7-9 NA
TGTGCCAGCAGCTTAGGTGTAGCGGGGGGGCCAGCAGATACGCAGTATTTT CASSLGVAGGPADTQYF TRBD2 TRBJ2-3 TRBV7-8 NA
TGTGCCATCAGACGAGAGACAGGGCCCACCGGGGAGCTGTTTTTT CAIRRETGPTGELFF TRBD1 TRBJ2-2 TRBV10-3 NA
TGTGCCAGCAGCCAAGATAGAGGGGATCGGGAAGCGGGGGGCCGGTATTATGAGCAGTTCTTC CASSQDRGDREAGGRYYEQFF TRBD2 TRBJ2-1 TRBV4-2 NA
TGCGCCAGCAGCTCTACGGGTCTTAGCTCCTACGAGCAGTACTTC CASSSTGLSSYEQYF NA TRBJ2-7 TRBV5-1 NA
TGTGCCAGCAGTTTCGAGTACAGCACAGATACGCAGTATTTT CASSFEYSTDTQYF NA TRBJ2-3 TRBV27 NA
TGTGCCAGCAGCGTGGACTTCAACTCCTACGAGCAGTACTTC CASSVDFNSYEQYF NA TRBJ2-7 TRBV5-5 NA
TGCGCCAGCAGCCAAGACCAAGCGGGGTTCGCAGATACGCAGTATTTT CASSQDQAGFADTQYF TRBD2 TRBJ2-3 TRBV4-1 NA
TGTGCCAGCAGTCGCAGGGGTGCGAACACTGAAGCTTTCTTT CASSRRGANTEAFF NA TRBJ1-1 TRBV28 NA
TGCGCCAGCAGCCCCCTGACAGGGAGCGAAGGCACTGAAGCTTTCTTT CASSPLTGSEGTEAFF TRBD1 TRBJ1-1 TRBV5-1 once
TGCGCCAGCAGCTTGGAACAGGTCTCCTACAATGAGCAGTTCTTC CASSLEQVSYNEQFF NA TRBJ2-1 TRBV5-1 NA
TGTGCCAGTAGTAATAGGGGAAACAATCAGCCCCAGCATTTT CASSNRGNNQPQHF NA TRBJ1-5 TRBV19 NA
TGTGCCACGACAGGGTTTAACACTGAGGCTTTCTTT CATTGFNTEAFF TRBD1 TRBJ1-1 TRBV6-5 NA
TGCGCCAGCAGCTTGGCGGGGGGCCTTGTTTCCTACGAGCAGTACTTC CASSLAGGLVSYEQYF NA TRBJ2-7 TRBV5-1 few
TGTGCCAGCAGCTTATTAGACATCGAGCAGTACTTC CASSLLDIEQYF NA TRBJ2-7 TRBV11-2 few
TGTGCCAGCAGCTTACAGGGGTACGAGCAGTACTTC CASSLQGYEQYF NA TRBJ2-7 TRBV11-2 NA
TGTGCCAGCAGCTTGCCCTTGAACACTGAAGCTTTCTTT CASSLPLNTEAFF NA TRBJ1-1 TRBV5-6 NA
TGTGCCATTTCGACCGGGACAGGTGGTAACACCATATATTTT CAISTGTGGNTIYF TRBD1 TRBJ1-3 TRBV10-3 NA
TGCGCCAGCAGCCAAGAGGGGGGGACAGGGCGTTCACCCCTCCACTTT CASSQEGGTGRSPLHF TRBD1 TRBJ1-6 TRBV4-1 NA
TGCGCCAGCAGCCAAGATGTATTCCGGGACAGGACCTACGAGCAGTACTTC CASSQDVFRDRTYEQYF TRBD1 TRBJ2-7 TRBV4-1 NA
TGCGCCAGCAGCTTGGTTCAGGGTAATTCACCCCTCCACTTT CASSLVQGNSPLHF NA TRBJ1-6 TRBV5-1 NA
TGTGCCAGCAGAACTAGCTCTGGAAACACCATATATTTT CASRTSSGNTIYF NA TRBJ1-3 TRBV6-1 few
TGTGCCAGCAGCGAGGACAGGGGCTACGAGCAGTACTTC CASSEDRGYEQYF TRBD1 TRBJ2-7 TRBV5-4 NA
TGTGCCAGCAGCCAAGTTGCAAGCGGGGGAGACTACGAGCAGTACTTC CASSQVASGGDYEQYF TRBD2 TRBJ2-7 TRBV4-2 NA
TGTGCCAGCAGGCCGAACAGGGGCGGCCAGCCCCAGCATTTT CASRPNRGGQPQHF TRBD1 TRBJ1-5 TRBV6-5 NA
TGCGCCAGCAGCCTTAGACAGGGGGGAGGCTCTAACTATGGCTACACCTTC CASSLRQGGGSNYGYTF TRBD1 TRBJ1-2 TRBV4-1 NA
TGTGCCAGCAGAGAGACCGGGACAGACACTGAAGCTTTCTTT CASRETGTDTEAFF TRBD1 TRBJ1-1 TRBV6-5 NA
TGTGCCATCAGTGACGGGACACCCAAGATTCTAGCCTTC CAISDGTPKILAF NA TRBJ1-2 TRBV10-3 NA
TGCGCCAGCAGCCAAGCTAGCGGGGGACGATACGAGCAGTACTTC CASSQASGGRYEQYF TRBD2 TRBJ2-7 TRBV4-1 NA
TGTGCCAGCAAACCGGGTGGCTATGGCTACACCTTC CASKPGGYGYTF NA TRBJ1-2 TRBV2 once
TGTGCCAGCAGGGAGCGCGAGGGGGGGGGACAAACCTCCTACGAGCAGTACTTC CASREREGGGQTSYEQYF NA TRBJ2-7 TRBV14 few
TGTGCCATATGGACAGGGATCACAGATACGCAGTATTTT CAIWTGITDTQYF TRBD1 TRBJ2-3 TRBV10-3 NA
TGTGCCAGCAGCGTAGGCGGGGGCGCCACCGGGGAGCTGTTTTTT CASSVGGGATGELFF NA TRBJ2-2 TRBV9 NA
TGTGCCAGCAGCTTTGACAGGGGCTCCCACAATGAGCAGTTCTTC CASSFDRGSHNEQFF TRBD1 TRBJ2-1 TRBV5-4 NA
TGCGCCAGCAGCCAATCCCTCTCCTATGGCTACACCTTC CASSQSLSYGYTF NA TRBJ1-2 TRBV4-1 NA
TGTGCCAGCAGCTCGGGGAGGCCGAATTCACCCCTCCACTTT CASSSGRPNSPLHF NA TRBJ1-6 TRBV6-5 NA
TGTGCCACCAGCAGAGATCCTGAGAAAGAGGACACCGGGGAGCTGTTTTTT CATSRDPEKEDTGELFF NA TRBJ2-2 TRBV15 NA